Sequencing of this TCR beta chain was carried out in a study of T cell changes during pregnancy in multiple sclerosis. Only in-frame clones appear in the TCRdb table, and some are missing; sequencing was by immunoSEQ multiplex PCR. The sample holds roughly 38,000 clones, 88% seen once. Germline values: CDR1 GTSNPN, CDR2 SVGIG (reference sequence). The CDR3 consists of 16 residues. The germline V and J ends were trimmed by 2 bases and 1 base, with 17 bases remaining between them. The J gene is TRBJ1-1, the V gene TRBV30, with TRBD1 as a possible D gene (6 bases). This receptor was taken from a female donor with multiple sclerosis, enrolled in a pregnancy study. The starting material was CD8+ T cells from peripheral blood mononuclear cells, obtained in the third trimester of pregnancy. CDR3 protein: CAWSLTPGTSNTEAFF. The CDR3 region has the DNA TGTGCCTGGAGTCTAACCCCGGGGACATCGAACACTGAAGCTTTCTTT.